Listed below are T cell receptor beta chains from one sample, sequenced in a study of T cells after yellow fever vaccination. TCRdb called the 5' RACE reads again in MiXCR, with one record for every CDR3 protein. The sample shows some 560,000 distinct CDR3 sequences, 15% to 20% of them seen only once. The sequencing here drew on PBMCs, taken 15 days after the yellow fever booster vaccination. The receptor source for this set is a man aged 30 to 45 who received the YFV17D yellow fever vaccine. Both conserved end residues are part of each CDR3. D genes are given only for firm matches. Some rows have no size entry. The others give once, few or many, or a class for an expanded clone.

V gene: TRBV12-3/TRBV12-4; J gene: TRBJ2-7; D gene: TRBD2; CDR3 length: 14; clone size: -; CDR3 protein: CASSSSGTRNEQYF; CDR3 DNA: TGTGCCAGCAGCTCTAGCGGGACAAGAAACGAGCAGTACTTC
V gene: TRBV7-2; J gene: TRBJ2-3; D gene: -; CDR3 length: 16; clone size: once; CDR3 protein: CASSQSAAGPETKQYF; CDR3 DNA: TGTGCCAGCAGCCAAAGTGCGGCGGGACCGGAAACTAAGCAGTATTTT
V gene: TRBV20-1; J gene: TRBJ2-7; D gene: -; CDR3 length: 13; clone size: once; CDR3 protein: CSARDLLDYEQYF; CDR3 DNA: TGCAGTGCTAGAGATCTCCTAGACTACGAGCAGTACTTC
V gene: TRBV5-1; J gene: TRBJ1-1; D gene: -; CDR3 length: 14; clone size: few; CDR3 protein: CASTQGGGNTEAFF; CDR3 DNA: TGCGCCAGCACTCAAGGGGGAGGGAACACTGAAGCTTTCTTT
V gene: TRBV25-1; J gene: TRBJ2-4; D gene: TRBD2; CDR3 length: 15; clone size: -; CDR3 protein: CASSEWRGTKNIQYF; CDR3 DNA: TGTGCCAGCAGTGAATGGCGGGGGACCAAAAACATTCAGTACTTC
V gene: TRBV20-1; J gene: TRBJ2-3; D gene: -; CDR3 length: 15; clone size: -; CDR3 protein: CSAQLTGRHTDTQYF; CDR3 DNA: TGCAGTGCTCAACTGACAGGTAGACACACAGATACGCAGTATTTT
V gene: TRBV29-1; J gene: TRBJ1-1; D gene: -; CDR3 length: 11; clone size: -; CDR3 protein: CSVARNTEAFF; CDR3 DNA: TGCAGCGTTGCAAGGAACACTGAAGCTTTCTTT
V gene: TRBV12-3/TRBV12-4; J gene: TRBJ2-3; D gene: TRBD2; CDR3 length: 11; clone size: -; CDR3 protein: CASRREGAQYF; CDR3 DNA: TGTGCCAGCAGGAGGGAGGGAGCGCAGTATTTT
V gene: TRBV7-2; J gene: TRBJ2-7; D gene: -; CDR3 length: 15; clone size: -; CDR3 protein: CASSLEISGSYEQYF; CDR3 DNA: TGTGCCAGCAGCTTAGAAATTAGCGGATCCTACGAGCAGTACTTC
V gene: TRBV20-1; J gene: TRBJ2-3; D gene: TRBD2; CDR3 length: 14; clone size: few; CDR3 protein: CSATGTSGTDTQYF; CDR3 DNA: TGCAGTGCTACGGGGACTAGCGGGACAGATACGCAGTATTTT
V gene: TRBV4-1; J gene: TRBJ2-7; D gene: -; CDR3 length: 15; clone size: once; CDR3 protein: CASSQAGHDSYEQYF; CDR3 DNA: TGCGCCAGCAGCCAGGCGGGCCATGACTCCTACGAGCAGTACTTC
V gene: TRBV27; J gene: TRBJ1-2; D gene: -; CDR3 length: 15; clone size: -; CDR3 protein: CAGVPGTPANYGYTF; CDR3 DNA: TGTGCCGGGGTCCCCGGGACACCAGCTAACTATGGCTACACCTTC
V gene: TRBV11-2; J gene: TRBJ2-3; D gene: -; CDR3 length: 15; clone size: -; CDR3 protein: CASTKSSGFTDTQYF; CDR3 DNA: TGTGCCAGCACCAAATCCTCGGGCTTCACAGATACGCAGTATTTT
V gene: TRBV28; J gene: TRBJ1-1; D gene: -; CDR3 length: 11; clone size: -; CDR3 protein: CASSLAGDQVF; CDR3 DNA: TGTGCCAGCAGTTTAGCAGGGGATCAGGTCTTT
V gene: TRBV12-3/TRBV12-4; J gene: TRBJ2-1; D gene: -; CDR3 length: 14; clone size: few; CDR3 protein: CASSPGLPYNEQFF; CDR3 DNA: TGTGCCAGCAGCCCCGGGCTGCCCTACAATGAGCAGTTCTTC
V gene: TRBV12-3/TRBV12-4; J gene: TRBJ2-3; D gene: TRBD2; CDR3 length: 20; clone size: few; CDR3 protein: CASSFVLLAGEPGGTDTQYF; CDR3 DNA: TGTGCCAGCAGTTTTGTGCTTCTTGCGGGAGAACCGGGAGGCACAGATACGCAGTATTTT
V gene: TRBV18; J gene: TRBJ2-7; D gene: -; CDR3 length: 15; clone size: -; CDR3 protein: CASSPIGWGAYEQYF; CDR3 DNA: TGTGCCAGCTCACCCATCGGATGGGGCGCCTACGAGCAGTACTTC
V gene: TRBV10-3; J gene: TRBJ2-7; D gene: -; CDR3 length: 12; clone size: few; CDR3 protein: CAISAGDYEQYF; CDR3 DNA: TGTGCCATCAGCGCAGGGGATTACGAGCAGTACTTC
V gene: TRBV7-8; J gene: TRBJ2-7; D gene: -; CDR3 length: 13; clone size: -; CDR3 protein: CASEDRTTYEQYF; CDR3 DNA: TGTGCCAGCGAGGACAGAACCACCTACGAGCAGTACTTC
V gene: TRBV20-1; J gene: TRBJ2-5; D gene: -; CDR3 length: 14; clone size: -; CDR3 protein: CSAFGTAGDRTQYF; CDR3 DNA: TGCAGTGCTTTTGGGACCGCCGGGGATCGGACCCAGTACTTC
V gene: TRBV5-1; J gene: TRBJ1-4; D gene: -; CDR3 length: 15; clone size: few; CDR3 protein: CASSLEAPGREKLFF; CDR3 DNA: TGCGCCAGCAGCTTGGAGGCGCCGGGCAGGGAAAAACTGTTTTTT
V gene: TRBV27; J gene: TRBJ2-3; D gene: -; CDR3 length: 15; clone size: few; CDR3 protein: CASSDAPVGTDTQYF; CDR3 DNA: TGTGCCAGCAGCGACGCCCCAGTGGGGACAGATACGCAGTATTTT
V gene: TRBV20-1; J gene: TRBJ2-7; D gene: -; CDR3 length: 13; clone size: -; CDR3 protein: CSAGTSRAYEQYF; CDR3 DNA: TGCAGTGCTGGGACCTCCCGGGCCTACGAGCAGTACTTC
V gene: TRBV7-2; J gene: TRBJ2-7; D gene: TRBD2; CDR3 length: 15; clone size: -; CDR3 protein: CASSSVAGGTYEQYF; CDR3 DNA: TGTGCCAGCAGCTCTGTAGCGGGAGGTACCTACGAGCAGTACTTC
V gene: TRBV6-1; J gene: TRBJ2-5; D gene: -; CDR3 length: 12; clone size: -; CDR3 protein: CASSETRETQYF; CDR3 DNA: TGTGCCAGCAGTGAGACTAGGGAGACCCAGTACTTC
V gene: TRBV9; J gene: TRBJ1-6; D gene: -; CDR3 length: 15; clone size: few; CDR3 protein: CASSVGQEPWGPLHF; CDR3 DNA: TGTGCCAGCAGCGTAGGTCAAGAGCCCTGGGGGCCCCTCCACTTT
V gene: TRBV19; J gene: TRBJ2-7; D gene: -; CDR3 length: 15; clone size: -; CDR3 protein: CASSIGAFSSYEQYF; CDR3 DNA: TGTGCCAGTAGTATCGGGGCCTTTAGCTCCTACGAGCAGTACTTC
V gene: TRBV25-1; J gene: TRBJ2-5; D gene: TRBD1; CDR3 length: 16; clone size: few; CDR3 protein: CASSLPPGQGIETQYF; CDR3 DNA: TGTGCCAGCAGTCTCCCACCGGGACAGGGCATAGAGACCCAGTACTTC
V gene: TRBV2; J gene: TRBJ1-2; D gene: -; CDR3 length: 15; clone size: -; CDR3 protein: CASSGRVSTRYGYTF; CDR3 DNA: TGTGCCAGTTCCGGCAGGGTGTCTACTCGCTATGGCTACACCTTC
V gene: TRBV7-2; J gene: TRBJ2-7; D gene: -; CDR3 length: 15; clone size: -; CDR3 protein: CASSSRDGTIYEQYF; CDR3 DNA: TGTGCCAGCAGCTCCCGCGACGGGACGATATACGAGCAGTACTTC
V gene: TRBV12-3/TRBV12-4; J gene: TRBJ2-7; D gene: TRBD2; CDR3 length: 14; clone size: many; CDR3 protein: CASSFSGSSYEQYF; CDR3 DNA: TGTGCCAGCAGCTTTAGCGGGAGCTCCTACGAGCAGTACTTC
V gene: TRBV6-2/TRBV6-3; J gene: TRBJ2-1; D gene: TRBD2; CDR3 length: 15; clone size: few; CDR3 protein: CASSLLAVSYNEQFF; CDR3 DNA: TGTGCCAGCAGCCTACTAGCGGTATCCTACAATGAGCAGTTCTTC
V gene: TRBV14; J gene: TRBJ2-4; D gene: -; CDR3 length: 23; clone size: -; CDR3 protein: CASSQDRLAFEIDVFLAKNIQYF; CDR3 DNA: TGTGCCAGCAGCCAAGATAGGCTAGCGTTCGAGATCGACGTCTTCCTAGCCAAAAACATTCAGTACTTC
V gene: TRBV12-3/TRBV12-4; J gene: TRBJ2-6; D gene: -; CDR3 length: 17; clone size: -; CDR3 protein: CASSRRKTSSGANVLTF; CDR3 DNA: TGTGCCAGCAGCCGACGTAAGACCAGCTCTGGGGCCAACGTCCTGACTTTC
V gene: TRBV3-1; J gene: TRBJ1-5; D gene: TRBD1; CDR3 length: 14; clone size: -; CDR3 protein: CASSHSDRPGPQHF; CDR3 DNA: TGTGCCAGCAGCCACTCGGACAGGCCCGGGCCCCAGCATTTT
V gene: TRBV6-2/TRBV6-3; J gene: TRBJ2-2; D gene: -; CDR3 length: 17; clone size: -; CDR3 protein: CASSPPWRGADPGELFF; CDR3 DNA: TGTGCCAGCAGCCCCCCCTGGAGGGGGGCGGATCCCGGGGAGCTGTTTTTT
V gene: TRBV11-2; J gene: TRBJ2-2; D gene: -; CDR3 length: 13; clone size: few; CDR3 protein: CASSPRRPGELFF; CDR3 DNA: TGTGCCAGCAGCCCCAGGCGCCCCGGGGAGCTGTTTTTT
V gene: TRBV21-1; J gene: TRBJ2-7; D gene: -; CDR3 length: 20; clone size: -; CDR3 protein: CASSLPPGVASGMPNYEQYF; CDR3 DNA: TGTGCCAGCAGCTTGCCCCCCGGCGTGGCTAGCGGGATGCCAAACTACGAGCAGTACTTC
V gene: TRBV7-7; J gene: TRBJ2-2; D gene: -; CDR3 length: 13; clone size: -; CDR3 protein: CASPGQHTGELFF; CDR3 DNA: TGTGCTAGCCCAGGGCAGCACACCGGGGAGCTGTTTTTT
V gene: TRBV27; J gene: TRBJ1-5; D gene: -; CDR3 length: 13; clone size: few; CDR3 protein: CASSYSGVGPQHF; CDR3 DNA: TGTGCCAGCAGTTACTCAGGGGTGGGGCCCCAGCATTTT
V gene: TRBV4-3; J gene: TRBJ2-1; D gene: -; CDR3 length: 16; clone size: many; CDR3 protein: CASSPWGGLSYNEQFF; CDR3 DNA: TGCGCCAGCAGCCCTTGGGGGGGCCTCAGTTACAATGAGCAGTTCTTC
V gene: TRBV20-1; J gene: TRBJ2-5; D gene: TRBD1; CDR3 length: 14; clone size: -; CDR3 protein: CSASFLQGVETQYF; CDR3 DNA: TGCAGTGCTAGTTTCCTCCAGGGGGTTGAGACCCAGTACTTC
V gene: TRBV27; J gene: TRBJ1-1; D gene: -; CDR3 length: 17; clone size: few; CDR3 protein: CASSLGGTLSLNTEAFF; CDR3 DNA: TGTGCCAGCAGTTTAGGGGGGACACTTAGTTTGAACACTGAAGCTTTCTTT
V gene: TRBV7-9; J gene: TRBJ2-3; D gene: TRBD1; CDR3 length: 14; clone size: few; CDR3 protein: CASSSGQPGDTQYF; CDR3 DNA: TGTGCCAGCAGCTCGGGACAGCCAGGGGATACGCAGTATTTT
V gene: TRBV30; J gene: TRBJ2-5; D gene: -; CDR3 length: 12; clone size: few; CDR3 protein: CAWSVGGARSDF; CDR3 DNA: TGTGCCTGGAGTGTAGGCGGGGCTCGTTCGGACTTC
V gene: TRBV20-1; J gene: TRBJ2-2; D gene: -; CDR3 length: 13; clone size: -; CDR3 protein: CSSYTANTGELFF; CDR3 DNA: TGCAGTTCCTATACTGCGAACACCGGGGAGCTGTTTTTT
V gene: TRBV12-3/TRBV12-4; J gene: TRBJ2-1; D gene: -; CDR3 length: 13; clone size: -; CDR3 protein: CASSFGKNNEQFF; CDR3 DNA: TGTGCCAGCAGTTTTGGGAAAAACAATGAGCAGTTCTTC
V gene: TRBV20-1; J gene: TRBJ2-1; D gene: TRBD2; CDR3 length: 14; clone size: -; CDR3 protein: CSAPGTRSYNEQFF; CDR3 DNA: TGCAGTGCTCCCGGGACTAGGTCCTACAATGAGCAGTTCTTC
V gene: TRBV15; J gene: TRBJ2-4; D gene: -; CDR3 length: 14; clone size: -; CDR3 protein: CATSRDIAKNIQYF; CDR3 DNA: TGTGCCACCAGCCGGGACATAGCCAAAAACATTCAGTACTTC
V gene: TRBV7-9; J gene: TRBJ2-3; D gene: -; CDR3 length: 15; clone size: -; CDR3 protein: CASSLALARADTQYF; CDR3 DNA: TGTGCCAGCAGCTTAGCGCTGGCGCGAGCAGATACGCAGTATTTT
V gene: TRBV19; J gene: TRBJ2-7; D gene: TRBD2; CDR3 length: 13; clone size: few; CDR3 protein: CASSIAGAYEQYF; CDR3 DNA: TGTGCCAGTAGTATTGCGGGGGCCTACGAGCAGTACTTC
V gene: TRBV29-1; J gene: TRBJ2-1; D gene: TRBD2; CDR3 length: 14; clone size: few; CDR3 protein: CSVRGRSSYNEQFF; CDR3 DNA: TGCAGCGTGCGCGGGAGAAGCTCCTACAATGAGCAGTTCTTC
V gene: TRBV6-1; J gene: TRBJ1-5; D gene: -; CDR3 length: 14; clone size: once; CDR3 protein: CASSVGADNQPQHF; CDR3 DNA: TGTGCCAGCTCGGTAGGGGCAGACAATCAGCCCCAGCATTTT
V gene: TRBV2; J gene: TRBJ2-2; D gene: TRBD1; CDR3 length: 17; clone size: -; CDR3 protein: CASSEALGTGGDGELFF; CDR3 DNA: TGTGCCAGCAGTGAAGCTCTTGGGACAGGGGGTGACGGGGAGCTGTTTTTT
V gene: TRBV19; J gene: TRBJ2-7; D gene: -; CDR3 length: 15; clone size: -; CDR3 protein: CASQGAGALSYEQYF; CDR3 DNA: TGTGCCAGTCAGGGGGCGGGAGCCCTCTCCTACGAGCAGTACTTC